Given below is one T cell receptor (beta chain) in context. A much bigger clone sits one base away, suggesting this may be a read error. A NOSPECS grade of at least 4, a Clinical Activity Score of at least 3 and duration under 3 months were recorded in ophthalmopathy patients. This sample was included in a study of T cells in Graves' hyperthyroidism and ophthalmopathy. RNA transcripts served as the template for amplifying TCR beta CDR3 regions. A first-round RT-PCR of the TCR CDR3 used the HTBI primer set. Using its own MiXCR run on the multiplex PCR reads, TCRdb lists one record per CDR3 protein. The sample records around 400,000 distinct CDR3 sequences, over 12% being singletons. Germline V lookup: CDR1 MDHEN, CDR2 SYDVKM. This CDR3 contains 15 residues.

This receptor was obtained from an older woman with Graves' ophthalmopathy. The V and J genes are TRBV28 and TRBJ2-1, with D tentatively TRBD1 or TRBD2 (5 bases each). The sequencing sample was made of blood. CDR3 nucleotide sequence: TGTGTCAGCACCGGGGCTCTTCTTCTCTACAATGAGCAGTTCTTC. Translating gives CVSTGALLLYNEQFF.